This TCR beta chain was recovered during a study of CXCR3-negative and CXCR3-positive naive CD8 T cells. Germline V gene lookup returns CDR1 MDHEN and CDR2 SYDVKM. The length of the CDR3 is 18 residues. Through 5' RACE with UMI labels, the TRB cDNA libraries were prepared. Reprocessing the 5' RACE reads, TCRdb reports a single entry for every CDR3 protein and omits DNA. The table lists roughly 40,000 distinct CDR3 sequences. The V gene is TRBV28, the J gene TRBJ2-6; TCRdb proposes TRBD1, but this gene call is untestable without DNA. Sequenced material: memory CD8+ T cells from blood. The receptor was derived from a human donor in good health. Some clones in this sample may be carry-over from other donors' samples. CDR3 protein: CASSRTGGVFSGANVLTF. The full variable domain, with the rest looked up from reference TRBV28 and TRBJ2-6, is DVKVTQSSRYLVKRTGEKVFLECVQDMDHENMFWYRQDPGLGLRLIYFSYDVKMKEKGDIPEGYSVSREKKERFSLILESASTNQTSMYLCASSRTGGVFSGANVLTFGAGSRLTVL.